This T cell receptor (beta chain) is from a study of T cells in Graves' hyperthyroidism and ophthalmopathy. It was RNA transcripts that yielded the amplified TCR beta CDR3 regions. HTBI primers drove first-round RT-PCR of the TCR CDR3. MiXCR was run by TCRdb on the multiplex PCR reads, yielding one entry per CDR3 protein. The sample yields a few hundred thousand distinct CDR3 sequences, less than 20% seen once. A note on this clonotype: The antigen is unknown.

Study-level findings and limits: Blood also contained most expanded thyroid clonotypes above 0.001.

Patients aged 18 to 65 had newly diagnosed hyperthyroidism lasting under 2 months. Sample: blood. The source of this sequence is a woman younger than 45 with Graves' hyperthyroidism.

CDR3 protein: CASSRWGGRALSNQPQHF. In DNA, the CDR3 is TGCGCCAGCAGCCGGTGGGGGGGGCGAGCATTAAGCAATCAGCCCCAGCATTTT. The rearrangement uses TRBV5-1 and TRBJ1-5; TRBD1 might be the D (6 bases). The germline V gene has CDR1 SGHRS and CDR2 YFSETQ. Between the trimmed V and J ends, which lost 4 bases and 1 base, there was a span of 21 bases. The CDR3 sequence is 18 residues long. Supplemented by reference TRBV5-1 and TRBJ1-5, the full variable domain reads KAGVTQTPRYLIKTRGQQVTLSCSPISGHRSVSWYQQTPGQGLQFLFEYFSETQRNKGNFPGRFSGRQFSNSRSEMNVSTLELGDSALYLCASSRWGGRALSNQPQHFGDGTRLSIL.